This entry features one TCR beta chain sequence. The record originates from a study of blood T cell repertoires in COVID-19. Study as a whole: The cDNA or gDNA used as material had been derived from T cells, B-cell-depleted T cells, or PBMCs.

The length of the CDR3 is 13 residues. With 3 bases clipped from V and 4 bases from J, the junction kept 2 bases outside the gene matches. In germline, CDR1 is SGHRS, CDR2 YFSETQ. Per the authors' pipeline: Estimation of nucleated cell counts relied on the amplification of reference gene primers. Some clones are missing from TCRdb's copy, which holds only in-frame ones; the method was immunoSEQ multiplex PCR. That table is the source of V, J and clone size, and D and trimming were worked out from the DNA. This table has 450,000 or so clones, 70% to 90% appearing once. The V call is TRBV5-1, the J call TRBJ2-5, with TRBD1 matching 8 bases. Source material: peripheral blood. The receptor's source is a man younger than 35 with COVID-19, enrolled during active disease. The DNA for the CDR3 is TGCGCCAGCAGCTGGGACAGGAGAGAGACCCAGTACTTC. Its protein is CASSWDRRETQYF.